This T cell receptor beta chain was identified in a study of immune evolution from preneoplasia to lung adenocarcinoma. Study context: HLA loss of heterozygosity: under 7.5% AIS, about 15% MIA, about 35% ADC, none AAH. Study results and limitations: Normal lung had highest clonality; later lesions appeared denser, more diverse.

The CDR3 extends over 14 amino acids. Trimming took 11 bases from V and 1 from J, leaving 17 bases between them. The germline CDR1 and CDR2 sequences are LNHDA and SQIVND (reference sequence). Turning to this clone: The antigen is not known.

The repertoire was sequenced with immunoSEQ multiplex PCR; TCRdb's copy has only in-frame clones and lacks some. The data hold 7,300 or so clones, with 55% to 80% observed a single time. J is TRBJ2-5 and V is TRBV19; possibly TRBD1 for D (7 bases). Sequencing was carried out using FFPE lung adenocarcinoma in situ tissue. The sequence was obtained from a donor of 70 years or more with lung adenocarcinoma. Some clones in this sample may be carry-over from other donors' samples. As DNA, the CDR3 is TGTGCCTCTCAGGGGGGTTTAGGCCAAGAGACCCAGTACTTC. Protein sequence: CASQGGLGQETQYF.